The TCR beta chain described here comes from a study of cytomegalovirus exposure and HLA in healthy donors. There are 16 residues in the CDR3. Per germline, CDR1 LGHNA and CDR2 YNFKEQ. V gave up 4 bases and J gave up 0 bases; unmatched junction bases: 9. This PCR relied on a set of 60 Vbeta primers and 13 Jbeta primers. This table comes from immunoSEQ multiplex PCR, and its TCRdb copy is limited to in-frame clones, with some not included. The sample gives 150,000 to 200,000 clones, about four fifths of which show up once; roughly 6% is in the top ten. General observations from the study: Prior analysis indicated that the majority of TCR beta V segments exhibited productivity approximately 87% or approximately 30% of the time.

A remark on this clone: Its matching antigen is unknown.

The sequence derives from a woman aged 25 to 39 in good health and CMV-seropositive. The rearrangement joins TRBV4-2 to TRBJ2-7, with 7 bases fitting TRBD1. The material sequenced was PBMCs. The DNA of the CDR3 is TGTGCCAGCAGCCCTGGACAGGTGCAGTACTCCTACGAGCAGTACTTC. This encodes CASSPGQVQYSYEQYF.